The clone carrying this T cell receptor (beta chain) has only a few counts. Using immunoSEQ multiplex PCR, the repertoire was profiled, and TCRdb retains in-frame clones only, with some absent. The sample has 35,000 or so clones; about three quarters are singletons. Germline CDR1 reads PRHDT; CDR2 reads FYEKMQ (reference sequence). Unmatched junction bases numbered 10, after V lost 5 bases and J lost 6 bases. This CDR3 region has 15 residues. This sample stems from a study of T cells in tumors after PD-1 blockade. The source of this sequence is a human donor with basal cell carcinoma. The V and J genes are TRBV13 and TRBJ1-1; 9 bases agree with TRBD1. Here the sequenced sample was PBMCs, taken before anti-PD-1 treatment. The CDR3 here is CASSRWGTGSAEAFF. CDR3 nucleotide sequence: TGTGCCAGCAGCCGATGGGGGACAGGGAGCGCTGAAGCTTTCTTT.